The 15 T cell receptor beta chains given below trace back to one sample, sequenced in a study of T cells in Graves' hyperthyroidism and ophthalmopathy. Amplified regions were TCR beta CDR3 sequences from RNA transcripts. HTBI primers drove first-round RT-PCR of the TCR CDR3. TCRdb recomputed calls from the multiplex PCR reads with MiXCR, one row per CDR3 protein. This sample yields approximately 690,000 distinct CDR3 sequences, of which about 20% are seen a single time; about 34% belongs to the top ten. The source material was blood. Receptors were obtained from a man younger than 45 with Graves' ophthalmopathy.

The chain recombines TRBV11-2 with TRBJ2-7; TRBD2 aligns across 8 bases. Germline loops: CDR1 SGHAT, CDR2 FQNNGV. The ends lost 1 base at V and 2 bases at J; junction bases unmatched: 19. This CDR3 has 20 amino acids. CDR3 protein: CASSLGNRELSGSRTYEQYF. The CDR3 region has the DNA TGTGCCAGCAGCTTAGGGAACCGGGAACTAAGCGGGAGTAGAACCTACGAGCAGTACTTC. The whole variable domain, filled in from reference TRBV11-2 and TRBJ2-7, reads EAGVAQSPRYKIIEKRQSVAFWCNPISGHATLYWYQQILGQGPKLLIQFQNNGVVDDSQLPKDRFSAERLKGVDSTLKIQPAKLEDSAVYLCASSLGNRELSGSRTYEQYFGPGTRLTVT.

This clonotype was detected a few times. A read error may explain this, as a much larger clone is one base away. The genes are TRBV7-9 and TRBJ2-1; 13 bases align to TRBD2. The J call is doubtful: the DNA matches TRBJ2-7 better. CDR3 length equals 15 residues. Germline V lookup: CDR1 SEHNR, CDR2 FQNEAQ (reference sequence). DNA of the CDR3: TGTGCCAGCAGCGGTACTAGCGGGAGGGTCAATGAGCAGTACTTC. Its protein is CASSGTSGRVNEQYF.

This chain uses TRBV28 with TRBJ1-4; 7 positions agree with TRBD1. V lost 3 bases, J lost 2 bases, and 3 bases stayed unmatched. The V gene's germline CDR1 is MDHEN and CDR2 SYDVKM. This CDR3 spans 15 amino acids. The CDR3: CASSFIRGTNEKLFF. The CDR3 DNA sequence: TGTGCCAGCAGTTTCATCAGGGGGACTAATGAAAAACTGTTTTTT.

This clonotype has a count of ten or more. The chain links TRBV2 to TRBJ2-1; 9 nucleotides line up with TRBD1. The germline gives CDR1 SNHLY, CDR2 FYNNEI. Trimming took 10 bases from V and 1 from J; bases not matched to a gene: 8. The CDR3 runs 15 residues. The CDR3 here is CAIASGTGSYNEQFF. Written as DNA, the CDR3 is TGTGCCATCGCCTCCGGGACAGGGTCCTACAATGAGCAGTTCTTC.

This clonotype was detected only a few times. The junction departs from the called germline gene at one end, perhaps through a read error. For the CDR3, the DNA is TGTGCCAGCAGCTTTGAGGGGAATGGAAAACTGTTTTTT. Amino acid sequence: CASSFEGNGKLFF. The chain uses TRBV7-9 and TRBJ1-4; the D gene is possibly TRBD1 (5 bases). The length of the CDR3 is 13 residues. Germline CDR1 reads SEHNR; CDR2 reads FQNEAQ (reference sequence).

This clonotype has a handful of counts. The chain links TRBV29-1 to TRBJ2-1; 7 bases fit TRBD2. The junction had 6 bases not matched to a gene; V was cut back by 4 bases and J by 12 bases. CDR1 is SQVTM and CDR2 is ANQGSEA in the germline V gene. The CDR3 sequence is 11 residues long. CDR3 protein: CSVVGGRGQFF. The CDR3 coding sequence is TGCAGCGTTGTGGGTGGGAGGGGGCAGTTCTTC.

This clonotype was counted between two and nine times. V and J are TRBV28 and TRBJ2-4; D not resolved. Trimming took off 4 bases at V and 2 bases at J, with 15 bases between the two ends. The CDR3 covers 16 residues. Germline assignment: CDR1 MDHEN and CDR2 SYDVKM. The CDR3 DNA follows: TGTGCCAGCAGTTCCCCAAGGGTGTCAACCAAAAACATTCAGTACTTC. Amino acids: CASSSPRVSTKNIQYF.

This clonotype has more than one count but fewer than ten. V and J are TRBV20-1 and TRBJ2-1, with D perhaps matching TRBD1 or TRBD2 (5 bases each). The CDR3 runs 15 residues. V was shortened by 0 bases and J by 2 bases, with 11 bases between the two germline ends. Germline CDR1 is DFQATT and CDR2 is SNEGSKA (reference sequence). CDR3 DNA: TGCAGTGCTAGAGATGGGACGGACCCCTACAATGAGCAGTTCTTC. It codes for CSARDGTDPYNEQFF.

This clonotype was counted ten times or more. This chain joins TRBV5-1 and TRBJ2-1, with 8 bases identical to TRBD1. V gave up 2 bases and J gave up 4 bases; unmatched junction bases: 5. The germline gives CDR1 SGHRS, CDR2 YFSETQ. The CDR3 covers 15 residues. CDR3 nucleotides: TGCGCCAGCAGCTTCGGACAGGGACCGTACAATGAGCAGTTCTTC. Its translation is CASSFGQGPYNEQFF.

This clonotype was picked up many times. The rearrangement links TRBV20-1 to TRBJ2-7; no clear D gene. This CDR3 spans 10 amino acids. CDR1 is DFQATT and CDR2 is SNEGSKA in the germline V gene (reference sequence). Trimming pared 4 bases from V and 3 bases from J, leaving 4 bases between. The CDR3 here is CSAIRYEQYF. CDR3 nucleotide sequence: TGCAGTGCTATACGCTACGAGCAGTACTTC.

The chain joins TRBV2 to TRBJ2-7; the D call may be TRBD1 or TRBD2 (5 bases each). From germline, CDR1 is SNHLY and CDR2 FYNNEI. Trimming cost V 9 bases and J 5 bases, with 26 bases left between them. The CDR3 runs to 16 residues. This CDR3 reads CAREIRLGTGANEQYF. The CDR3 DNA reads TGTGCCAGGGAGATCCGTCTGGGGACCGGAGCTAACGAGCAGTACTTC.

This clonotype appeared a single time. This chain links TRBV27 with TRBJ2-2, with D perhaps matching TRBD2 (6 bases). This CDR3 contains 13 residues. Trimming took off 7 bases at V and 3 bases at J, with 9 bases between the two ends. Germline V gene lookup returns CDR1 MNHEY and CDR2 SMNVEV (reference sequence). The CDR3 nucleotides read TGTGCCAGCATGTGGGGGGACACCGGGGAGCTGTTTTTT. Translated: CASMWGDTGELFF.

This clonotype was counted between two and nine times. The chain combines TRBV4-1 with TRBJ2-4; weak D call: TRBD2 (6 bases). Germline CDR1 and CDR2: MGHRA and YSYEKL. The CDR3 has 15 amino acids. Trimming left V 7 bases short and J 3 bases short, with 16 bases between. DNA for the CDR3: TGCGCCAGCAATCCGGGGGTGATGGGCAAAAACATTCAGTACTTC. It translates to CASNPGVMGKNIQYF.

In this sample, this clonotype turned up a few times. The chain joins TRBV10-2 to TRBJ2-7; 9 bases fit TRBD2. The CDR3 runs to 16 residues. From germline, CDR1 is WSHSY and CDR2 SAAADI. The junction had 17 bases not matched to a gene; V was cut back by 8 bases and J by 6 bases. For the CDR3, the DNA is TGCGCCAGCTCCCTCCGAGTGGGCGGGAGGGCCACCGAGCAGTACTTC. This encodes CASSLRVGGRATEQYF.

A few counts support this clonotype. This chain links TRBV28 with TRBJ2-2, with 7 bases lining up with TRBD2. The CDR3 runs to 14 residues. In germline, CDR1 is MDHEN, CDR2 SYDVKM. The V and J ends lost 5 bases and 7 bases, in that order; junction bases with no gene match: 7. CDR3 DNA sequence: TGTGCCAGCAGTCGCGGGGGTTCAGGCGGGGAGCTGTTTTTT. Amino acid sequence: CASSRGGSGGELFF.